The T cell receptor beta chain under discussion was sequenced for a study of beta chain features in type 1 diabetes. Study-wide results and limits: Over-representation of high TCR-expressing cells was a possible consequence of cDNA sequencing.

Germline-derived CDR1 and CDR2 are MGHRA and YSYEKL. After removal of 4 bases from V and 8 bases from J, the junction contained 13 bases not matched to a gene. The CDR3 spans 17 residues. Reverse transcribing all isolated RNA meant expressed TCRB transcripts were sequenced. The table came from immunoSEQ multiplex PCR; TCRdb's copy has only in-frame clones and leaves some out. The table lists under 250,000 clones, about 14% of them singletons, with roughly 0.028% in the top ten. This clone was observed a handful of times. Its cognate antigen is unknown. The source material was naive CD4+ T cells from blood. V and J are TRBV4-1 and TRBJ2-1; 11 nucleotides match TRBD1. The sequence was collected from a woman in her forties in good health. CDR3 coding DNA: TGCGCCAGCAGCCCAGCCCCCGGGACAGGGGGTCTCGATGAGCAGTTCTTC. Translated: CASSPAPGTGGLDEQFF.